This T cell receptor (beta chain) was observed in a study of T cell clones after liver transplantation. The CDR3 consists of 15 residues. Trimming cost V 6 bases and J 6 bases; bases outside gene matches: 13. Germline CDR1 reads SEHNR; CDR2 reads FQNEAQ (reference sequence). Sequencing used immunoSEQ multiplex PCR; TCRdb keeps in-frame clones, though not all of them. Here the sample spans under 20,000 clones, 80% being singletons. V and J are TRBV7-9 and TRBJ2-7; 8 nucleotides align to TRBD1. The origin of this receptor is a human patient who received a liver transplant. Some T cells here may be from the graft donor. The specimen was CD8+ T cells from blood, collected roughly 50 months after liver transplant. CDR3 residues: CASSQTGGRGSEQYF. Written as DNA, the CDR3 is TGTGCCAGCAGTCAAACAGGGGGACGGGGATCCGAGCAGTACTTC.